This T cell receptor (beta chain) is drawn from a study of cytotoxic CD8 clonotypes in ibrutinib-treated CLL. V lost 0 bases, J lost 4 bases, and 20 bases lay in between. The CDR3 runs 17 residues. The germline V gene encodes CDR1 SGHRS and CDR2 YFSETQ. Some clones are missing from TCRdb's copy, which holds only in-frame ones; the method was immunoSEQ multiplex PCR. The table includes some 100,000 clones, about 58% detected once. The starting material was PBMCs, obtained after 24 months of ibrutinib treatment. This receptor was identified in a human donor with chronic lymphocytic leukemia. V usage is TRBV5-1 and J usage is TRBJ2-7; D perhaps matches TRBD1 (5 bases). The CDR3: CASSLVQDTTRGYEQYF. CDR3 coding DNA: TGCGCCAGCAGCTTGGTTCAGGACACAACCCGAGGATACGAGCAGTACTTC.